The 13 T cell receptor beta chains listed next were all sequenced from one sample in a study of human CD8 memory T cell subsets (dated by TCRdb to 2020 to 2022). Sequenced on a NextSeq 550. A Human TCR Profiling Kit was used to prepare UMI-labeled 5' RACE TCRbeta libraries. Through TCRdb reprocessing, the reads give one entry per CDR3 protein sequence; DNA is omitted. For this sample, the table gives around 10,000 distinct CDR3 sequences. The ten largest clones represent about 22% of the sample. The sequenced sample was CD8+ stem-like memory T cells (TSCM and TCM) sorted from PBMCs. The sample's cell subset or site label, in plain terms: stem-like memory CD8 T cells (TSTEM), CCR7+ PD-1- TIGIT-. All receptors derive from a human donor in good health.

The rearrangement joins TRBV11-3 to TRBJ2-3; the D call from TCRdb, TRBD2, cannot be confirmed without DNA. There are 14 residues in the CDR3. CDR1 and CDR2 (germline): SGHNT, YENEEA. Here the CDR3 reads CASSSRLDPDTQYF.

This chain uses TRBV29-1 with TRBJ2-2; TCRdb reports TRBD2, a call that lacks DNA to check it against. The germline CDR1 and CDR2 sequences are SQVTM and ANQGSEA. The CDR3 has 13 residues. The CDR3 is CSVRSTSTGELFF.

The chain recombines TRBV7-9 with TRBJ1-1. Germline V gene data show CDR1 as SEHNR and CDR2 as FQNEAQ (reference sequence). The CDR3 contains 13 residues. The CDR3 sequence: CASSFEASTEAFF.

Here the CDR3 reads CASRVSAGAGTGELFF. This chain links TRBV19 with TRBJ2-2; TCRdb's D gene call, TRBD2, goes unchecked for lack of DNA. From germline, CDR1 is LNHDA and CDR2 SQIVND (reference sequence). The CDR3 has 16 amino acids. The complete variable domain, with remaining parts taken from reference TRBV19 and TRBJ2-2, reads DGGITQSPKYLFRKEGQNVTLSCEQNLNHDAMYWYRQDPGQGLRLIYYSQIVNDFQKGDIAEGYSVSREKKESFPLTVTSAQKNPTAFYLCASRVSAGAGTGELFFGEGSRLTVL.

The chain has TRBV6-6 and TRBJ1-2; lacking DNA, the TRBD1 call made by TCRdb goes unchecked. The CDR3 runs to 11 residues. Germline lookup yields CDR1 MNHNY and CDR2 SVGAGI (reference sequence). The CDR3 reads CASRGVYGYTF.

Judged by frequency, this clonotype is medium-sized. CDR3 sequence reads: CASSFPGTEAFF. The gene calls are TRBV7-2 and TRBJ1-1; TCRdb's D gene call, TRBD1, goes unchecked for lack of DNA. The CDR3 sequence is 12 residues long. Per germline, CDR1 SGHTA and CDR2 FQGNSA.

The V call is TRBV7-9, the J call TRBJ2-7; lacking DNA, the TRBD1 call made by TCRdb goes unchecked. In germline, CDR1 is SEHNR, CDR2 FQNEAQ (reference sequence). CDR3 length equals 17 residues. The CDR3 loop reads CASSAGRDRGRPYEQYF.

The CDR3 sequence is CASSQDRGARGTEAFF. The V gene is TRBV4-3, the J gene TRBJ1-1; TCRdb indicates TRBD1, and absent DNA this call remains unverified. The CDR3 is 16 residues long. CDR1 LGHNA and CDR2 YSLEER come from the germline V gene.

By frequency, this clonotype registers medium-sized. The chain uses TRBV12-3 or TRBV12-4 and TRBJ1-1; the TRBD1 assignment by TCRdb is unverifiable without DNA. The CDR3 contains 13 residues. CDR3 amino acids: CASSLAGTVEAFF.

The V gene is TRBV7-6, the J gene TRBJ2-1; the TRBD2 assignment by TCRdb is unverifiable without DNA. In germline, CDR1 is SGHVS, CDR2 FNYEAQ. CDR3 size: 16 residues. The CDR3 sequence: CASSPGRSGGGDEQFF.

This clonotype ranks as medium-sized in terms of frequency. The rearrangement uses TRBV4-3 and TRBJ2-2; TCRdb returns TRBD1, unconfirmable since there is no DNA. Per germline, CDR1 LGHNA and CDR2 YSLEER. The CDR3 is made up of 17 amino acids. CDR3: CASSQAYRGQNTGELFF.

This rearrangement joins TRBV20-1 to TRBJ2-7. This CDR3 has 15 amino acids. Germline assignment: CDR1 DFQATT and CDR2 SNEGSKA (reference sequence). CDR3 region: CSARGRPTRPYEQYF.

This chain uses TRBV5-1 with TRBJ2-7; TCRdb's D call, TRBD1, is unchecked because there is no DNA. Germline V gene sequence: CDR1 SGHRS, CDR2 YFSETQ. The CDR3 runs to 17 residues. The CDR3 spells CASSHSQGGYQDYEQYF.